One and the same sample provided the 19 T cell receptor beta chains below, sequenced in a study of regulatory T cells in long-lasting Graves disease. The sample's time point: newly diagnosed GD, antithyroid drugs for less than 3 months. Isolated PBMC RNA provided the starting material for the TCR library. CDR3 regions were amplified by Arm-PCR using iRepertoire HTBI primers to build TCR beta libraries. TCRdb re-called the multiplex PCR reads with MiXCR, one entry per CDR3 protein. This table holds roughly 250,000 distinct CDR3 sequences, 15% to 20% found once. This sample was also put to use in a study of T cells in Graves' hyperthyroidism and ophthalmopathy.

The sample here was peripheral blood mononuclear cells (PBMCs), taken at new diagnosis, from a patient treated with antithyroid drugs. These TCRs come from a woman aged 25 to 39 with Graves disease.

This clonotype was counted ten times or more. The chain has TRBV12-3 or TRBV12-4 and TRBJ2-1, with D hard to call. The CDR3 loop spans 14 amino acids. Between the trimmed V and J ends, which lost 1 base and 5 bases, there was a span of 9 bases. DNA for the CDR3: TGTGCCAGCAGTTTAGTAGGCACCAACAATGAGCAGTTCTTC. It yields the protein CASSLVGTNNEQFF.

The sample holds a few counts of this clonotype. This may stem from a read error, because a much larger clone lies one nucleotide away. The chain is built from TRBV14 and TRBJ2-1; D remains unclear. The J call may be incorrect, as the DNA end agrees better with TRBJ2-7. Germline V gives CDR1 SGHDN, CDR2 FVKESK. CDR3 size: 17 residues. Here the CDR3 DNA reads TGTGCCAGCAGCCAAGATCGTCGGCGGAGCTCCTACAATGAGCAGTACTTC. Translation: CASSQDRRRSSYNEQYF.

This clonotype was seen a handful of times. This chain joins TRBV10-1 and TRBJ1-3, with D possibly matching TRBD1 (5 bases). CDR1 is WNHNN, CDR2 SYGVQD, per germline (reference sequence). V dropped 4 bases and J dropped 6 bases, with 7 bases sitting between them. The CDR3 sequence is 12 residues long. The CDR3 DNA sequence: TGCGCCAGCAGTGGACAGAAAAACACCATATATTTT. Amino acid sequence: CASSGQKNTIYF.

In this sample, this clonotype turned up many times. Here the CDR3 DNA reads TGTGCCAGCAGCTTAGACGTATGGGGCGGAACTGGGGCCAACGTCCTGACTTTC. Translated: CASSLDVWGGTGANVLTF. This sequence joins TRBV7-9 and TRBJ2-6; perhaps TRBD1 as D (5 bases). The germline V gene encodes CDR1 SEHNR and CDR2 FQNEAQ (reference sequence). V lost 1 base and J lost 2, with 15 bases in between. The CDR3 is 18 amino acids.

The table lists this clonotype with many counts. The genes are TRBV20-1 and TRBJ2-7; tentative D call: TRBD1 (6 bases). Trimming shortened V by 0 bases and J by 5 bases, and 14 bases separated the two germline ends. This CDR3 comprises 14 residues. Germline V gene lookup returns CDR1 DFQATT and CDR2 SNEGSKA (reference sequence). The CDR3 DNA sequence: TGCAGTGCTAGAGACTTACAGGGTAGCCACGAGCAGTACTTC. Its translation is CSARDLQGSHEQYF.

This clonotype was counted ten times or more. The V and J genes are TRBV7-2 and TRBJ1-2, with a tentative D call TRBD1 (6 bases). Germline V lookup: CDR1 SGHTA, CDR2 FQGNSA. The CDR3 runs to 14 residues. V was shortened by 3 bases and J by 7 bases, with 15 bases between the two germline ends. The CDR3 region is CASSFARGDGGYTF. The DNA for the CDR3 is TGTGCCAGCAGCTTTGCGAGGGGGGATGGTGGCTACACCTTC.

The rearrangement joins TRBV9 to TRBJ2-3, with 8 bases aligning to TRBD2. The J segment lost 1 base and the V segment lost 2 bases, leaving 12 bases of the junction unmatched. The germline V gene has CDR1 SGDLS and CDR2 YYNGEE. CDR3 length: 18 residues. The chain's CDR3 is CASSVSGSGGAGTDTQYF. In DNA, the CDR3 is TGTGCCAGCAGCGTTTCGGGCTCCGGGGGGGCGGGCACAGATACGCAGTATTTT.

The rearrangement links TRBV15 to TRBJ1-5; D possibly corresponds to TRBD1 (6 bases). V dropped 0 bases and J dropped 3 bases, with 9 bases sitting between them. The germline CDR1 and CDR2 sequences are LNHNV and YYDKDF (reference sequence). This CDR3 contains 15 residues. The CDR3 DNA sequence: TGTGCCACCAGCAGAGATTCAGGGGCCAATCAGCCCCAGCATTTT. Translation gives CATSRDSGANQPQHF.

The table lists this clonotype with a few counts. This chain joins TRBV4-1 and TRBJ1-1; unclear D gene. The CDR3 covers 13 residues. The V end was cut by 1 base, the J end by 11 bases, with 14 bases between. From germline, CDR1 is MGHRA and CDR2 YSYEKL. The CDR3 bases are TGCGCCAGCAGCCAAGCAAGCGGAATCACGGCTTTCTTT. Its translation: CASSQASGITAFF.

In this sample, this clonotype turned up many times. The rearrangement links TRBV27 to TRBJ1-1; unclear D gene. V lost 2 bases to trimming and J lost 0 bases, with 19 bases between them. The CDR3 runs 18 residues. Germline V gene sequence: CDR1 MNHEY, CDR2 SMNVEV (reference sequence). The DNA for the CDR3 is TGTGCCAGCAGTTTACGGGCAGGATGGAGGTGGATGAACACTGAAGCTTTCTTT. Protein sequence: CASSLRAGWRWMNTEAFF.

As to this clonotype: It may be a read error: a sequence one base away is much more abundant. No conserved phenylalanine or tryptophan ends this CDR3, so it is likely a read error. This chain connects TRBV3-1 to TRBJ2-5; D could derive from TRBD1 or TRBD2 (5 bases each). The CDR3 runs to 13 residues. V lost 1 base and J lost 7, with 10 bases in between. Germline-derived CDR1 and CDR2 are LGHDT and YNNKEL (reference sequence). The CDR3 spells CASSQGSRGTQYL. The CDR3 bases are TGTGCCAGCAGCCAAGGGTCGAGGGGGACCCAGTACTTA.

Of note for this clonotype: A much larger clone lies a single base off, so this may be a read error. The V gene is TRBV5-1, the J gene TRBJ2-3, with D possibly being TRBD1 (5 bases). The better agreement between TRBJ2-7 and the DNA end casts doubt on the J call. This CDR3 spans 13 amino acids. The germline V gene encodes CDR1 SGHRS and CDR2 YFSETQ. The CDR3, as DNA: TGCGCCAGCAGACCCTCAGGGATCGATGAGCAGTACTTC. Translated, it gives CASRPSGIDEQYF.

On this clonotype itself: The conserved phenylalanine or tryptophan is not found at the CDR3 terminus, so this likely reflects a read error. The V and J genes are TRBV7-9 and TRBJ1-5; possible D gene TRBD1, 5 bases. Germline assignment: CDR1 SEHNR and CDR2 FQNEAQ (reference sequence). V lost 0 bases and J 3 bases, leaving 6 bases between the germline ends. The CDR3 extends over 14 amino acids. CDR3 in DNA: TGTGCCAGCAGCTTAGCAGGGGCCAATCAGCCCCAGCATCTT. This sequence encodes CASSLAGANQPQHL.

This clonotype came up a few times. The chain's CDR3 is CASSLAAEQFF. As DNA, the CDR3 is TGTGCCAGCAGTTTAGCGGCTGAGCAGTTCTTC. The chain has TRBV6-5 and TRBJ2-1, with a tentative D call TRBD2 (6 bases). The CDR3 runs to 11 residues. CDR1 and CDR2 from the germline V gene are MNHEY and SVGAGI. The V gene lost 4 bases and the J gene lost 9 bases, with 7 bases spanning the gap.

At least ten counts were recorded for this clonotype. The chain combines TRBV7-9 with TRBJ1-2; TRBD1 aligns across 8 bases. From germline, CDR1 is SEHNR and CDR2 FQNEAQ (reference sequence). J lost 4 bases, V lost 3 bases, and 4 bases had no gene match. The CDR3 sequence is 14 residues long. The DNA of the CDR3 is TGTGCCAGCAGCTTTCCCGGGACAGGCTATGGCTACACCTTC. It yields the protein CASSFPGTGYGYTF.

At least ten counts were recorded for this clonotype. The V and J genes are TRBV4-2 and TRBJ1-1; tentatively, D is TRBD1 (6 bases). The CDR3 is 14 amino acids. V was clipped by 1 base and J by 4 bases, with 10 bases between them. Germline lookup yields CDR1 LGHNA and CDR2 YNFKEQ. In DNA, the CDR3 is TGTGCCAGCAGCCAAGGCGTGGGGGCCACTGAAGCTTTCTTT. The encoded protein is CASSQGVGATEAFF.

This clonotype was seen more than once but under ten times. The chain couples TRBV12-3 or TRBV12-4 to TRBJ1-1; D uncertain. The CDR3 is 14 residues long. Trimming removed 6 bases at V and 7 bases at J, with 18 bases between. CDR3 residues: CASRPAVGYIEAFF. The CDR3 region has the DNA TGTGCCAGCAGGCCCGCAGTGGGCTACATTGAAGCTTTCTTT.

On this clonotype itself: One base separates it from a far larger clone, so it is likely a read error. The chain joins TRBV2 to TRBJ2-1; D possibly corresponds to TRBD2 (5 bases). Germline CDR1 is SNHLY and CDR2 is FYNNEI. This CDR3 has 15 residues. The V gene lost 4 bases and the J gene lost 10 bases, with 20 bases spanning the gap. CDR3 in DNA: TGTGCCAGCAGTGCGAGTAGGGCAGCTGACTACGAGCAGTTCTTC. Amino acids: CASSASRAADYEQFF. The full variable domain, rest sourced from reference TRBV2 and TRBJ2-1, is EPEVTQTPSHQVTQMGQEVILRCVPISNHLYFYWYRQILGQKVEFLVSFYNNEISEKSEIFDDQFSVERPDGSNFTLKIRSTKLEDSAMYFCASSASRAADYEQFFGPGTRLTVL.

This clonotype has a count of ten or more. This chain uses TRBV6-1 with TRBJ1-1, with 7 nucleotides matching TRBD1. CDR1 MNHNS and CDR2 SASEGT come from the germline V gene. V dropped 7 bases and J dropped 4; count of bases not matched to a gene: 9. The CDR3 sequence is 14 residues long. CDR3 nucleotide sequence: TGTGCCAGCAATCCGACAGGGCCATTCACTGAAGCTTTCTTT. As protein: CASNPTGPFTEAFF.